The clone carrying this T cell receptor beta chain was found many times. Its antigen is currently unknown. The germline V gene has CDR1 DFQATT and CDR2 SNEGSKA (reference sequence). J was trimmed by 6 bases and V by 0 bases; bases with no gene match: 10. This CDR3 is built from 15 residues. Construction of TCR beta libraries relied on iRepertoire HTBI primers and on Arm-PCR targeting CDR3 regions. Using its own MiXCR run on the multiplex PCR reads, TCRdb lists one record per CDR3 protein. The sample holds approximately 560,000 distinct CDR3 sequences, 15% to 20% seen once. This entry belongs to a study of regulatory T cells in long-lasting Graves disease. The time point: newly diagnosed GD, antithyroid drugs for less than 3 months. PBMCs were the source of the RNA used for TCR sequencing. American Thyroid Association guidelines defined how Graves' disease was diagnosed. Notes on the study in general: Persistent Graves' patients showed less TCR diversity than newly diagnosed ones. Examination was confined to peripheral blood, excluding thyroid tissue.

This sample was shared with a second study, whose subject was T cells in Graves' hyperthyroidism and ophthalmopathy. Per that paper: The HTBI primer set served for first-round RT-PCR of the TCR CDR3.

V is TRBV20-1 and J is TRBJ2-7; 8 nucleotides agree with TRBD1. Sequencing was performed on peripheral blood mononuclear cells (PBMCs), taken at new diagnosis, from a patient treated with antithyroid drugs. This sequence originates from a man aged 18-30 years with Graves disease. CDR3 DNA sequence: TGCAGTGCTAGAGACCCAAGACAGGGGTTGTTCGAGCAGTACTTC. This codes for CSARDPRQGLFEQYF.